This TCR beta chain was captured by sequencing in a study of blood T cell repertoires in COVID-19. Study details: Collection of acute and convalescent COVID-19 samples took place in the United States, Italy and Spain. Sample material is recorded as cDNA or gDNA derived from T cells, B-cell-depleted T cells, or PBMCs.

The CDR3 contains 14 residues. V shed 4 bases and J 7 bases; nucleotides not matched to a gene: 6. In germline, CDR1 is MNHEY, CDR2 SVGEGT. Authors' data handling: How many nucleated cells were present was estimated from reference gene primer amplification. TCRdb's table, derived via immunoSEQ multiplex PCR, lists solely in-frame clones and lacks some. D and trimming come from the DNA, and the V and J calls and clone size come from that table. The table includes approximately 280,000 clones, 75% to 95% detected once. A Seattle source enrolled patients during active infection and followed them longitudinally.

The receptor was derived from a woman in her twenties or thirties with COVID-19, enrolled during active disease. This chain joins TRBV6-2 or TRBV6-3 and TRBJ1-5, with 8 nucleotides matching TRBD1. Sequencing was carried out using peripheral blood. Here the CDR3 reads CASSWDRLSQPQHF. The CDR3 bases are TGTGCCAGCAGTTGGGACAGGCTGAGCCAGCCCCAGCATTTT.